The clone carrying this T cell receptor (beta chain) was seen repeatedly, ten times or more. The source of the sample is a study of blood T cells in healthy people across ages. It was with a sample-barcoded 5' primer and a J-beta primer mix that a second PCR of roughly 7 to 12 cycles was run. TCRdb reprocessed the 5' RACE reads with MiXCR, giving one entry per CDR3 protein. The sample has more than 1,000,000 distinct CDR3 sequences; about 25% are singletons. PBMCs numbering at least 6.5 million were isolated per sample. These sequences were also reported in another study, on T cells of mothers and their children.

Sequenced: blood. This clonotype was sampled from a girl aged 2 to 9 in good health.

The CDR3 is CASSPISGEETQYF. The DNA of the CDR3 is TGTGCCAGCAGTCCAATTAGCGGGGAGGAGACCCAGTACTTC. V gene TRBV3-1 combines with J gene TRBJ2-5, with 8 bases lining up with TRBD2. Looked up from germline, CDR1 is LGHDT and CDR2 is YNNKEL (reference sequence). CDR3 length: 14 amino acids. V lost 6 bases to trimming and J lost 5 bases; unmatched junction nucleotides: 8.